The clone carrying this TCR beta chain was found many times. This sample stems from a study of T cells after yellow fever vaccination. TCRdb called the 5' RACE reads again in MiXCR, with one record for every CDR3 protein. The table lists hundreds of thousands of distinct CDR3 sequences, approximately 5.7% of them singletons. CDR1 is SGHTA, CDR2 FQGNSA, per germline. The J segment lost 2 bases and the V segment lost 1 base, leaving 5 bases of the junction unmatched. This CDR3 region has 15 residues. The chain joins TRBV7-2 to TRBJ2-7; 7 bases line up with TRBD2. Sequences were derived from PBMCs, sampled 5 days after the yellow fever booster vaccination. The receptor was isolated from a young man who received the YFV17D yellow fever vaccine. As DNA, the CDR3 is TGTGCCAGCAGCTTAGAGGGGACTAATCCCTACGAGCAGTACTTC. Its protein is CASSLEGTNPYEQYF.